This T cell receptor (beta chain) is drawn from a study of tumor-infiltrating lymphocytes in primary liver carcinoma. Study details: Tissue type made little difference to sample yields of roughly 3.5 to 7.13 million productive TCRbeta reads.

CDR3 size: 13 residues. CDR1 and CDR2 (germline): SGHKS, YYEKEE (reference sequence). Study results and caveats: Whereas tumor region pairs overlapped more, tumor-adjacent and tumor-blood pairs overlapped less. Compared with blood, tumor repertoires held significantly more in their top 250 clones.

Co-extraction yielded RNA and DNA from roughly 20-30 mg of unsorted bulk tissue. Surgical resection served as treatment for the primary liver carcinoma of these patients. On this clonotype: What it binds is unknown. A read error may produce the germline difference seen at one junction end.

TCR beta cDNA was made from roughly 500 ng total RNA with a constant-region primer. Three nested multiplex PCR rounds of slightly modified ARM-PCR generated TCR beta libraries. Researchers ran the first two PCR rounds for roughly 11 cycles each with TRBV1-TRBV30 forward primers and a C-beta reverse primer. TCRdb re-called the multiplex PCR reads with MiXCR, one entry per CDR3 protein. The sample has about 190,000 distinct CDR3 sequences, around four fifths seen once. This receptor was obtained from a man between 40 and 49 years old with primary liver carcinoma and hepatitis B virus infection. V usage is TRBV5-5 and J usage is TRBJ2-3, with a weak D call TRBD2 (6 bases). The specimen sequenced was tumor tissue from primary liver carcinoma. CDR3 bases: TGTGTCAGCAGCCCGAGAGGAGGGAATGCGCAGTATTTT. Translated, it gives CVSSPRGGNAQYF.